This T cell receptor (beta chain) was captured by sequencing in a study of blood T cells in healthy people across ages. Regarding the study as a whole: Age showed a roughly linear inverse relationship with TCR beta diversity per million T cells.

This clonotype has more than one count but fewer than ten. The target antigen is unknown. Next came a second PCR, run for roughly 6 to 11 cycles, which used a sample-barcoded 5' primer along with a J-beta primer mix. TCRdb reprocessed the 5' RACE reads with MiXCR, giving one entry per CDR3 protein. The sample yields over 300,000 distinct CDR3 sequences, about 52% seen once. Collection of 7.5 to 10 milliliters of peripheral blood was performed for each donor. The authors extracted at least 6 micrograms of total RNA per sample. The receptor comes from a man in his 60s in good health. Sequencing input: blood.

For the CDR3, the DNA is TGCAGCGTTGAAGTTAACGGGGTTGGCTACACCTTC. It yields the protein CSVEVNGVGYTF. The chain is built from TRBV29-1 and TRBJ1-2; D gene unclear. This CDR3 region has 12 residues. Germline CDR1 SQVTM, CDR2 ANQGSEA. The V end lost 1 base, the J end lost 7 bases, and 10 bases lay between the germline ends. The entire variable domain, with the rest obtained from reference TRBV29-1 and TRBJ1-2, is as follows: SAVISQKPSRDICQRGTSLTIQCQVDSQVTMMFWYRQQPGQSLTLIATANQGSEATYESGFVIDKFPISRPNLTFSTLTVSNMSPEDSSIYLCSVEVNGVGYTFGSGTRLTVV.